The present TCR beta chain was sequenced within a study of blood T cells in healthy people across ages. Study results and limitations: Older age coincided with a roughly linear decline in TCR beta diversity per million T cells. Whereas aged donors had fewer naive CD4+ cells, long-lived donors had more of them and higher diversity.

There are 13 residues in the CDR3. V was cut by 5 bases and J by 7 bases, with 15 bases left in between. Germline CDR1 and CDR2: MNHEY and SVGAGI. For the second PCR, which ran for roughly 6 to 12 cycles, a sample-barcoded 5' primer and a J-beta primer mix were used. Carrying 12 random nucleotides, a template-switch adaptor labeled each individual cDNA molecule. TCRdb reprocessed the 5' RACE reads via MiXCR and lists one record per CDR3 protein. There are about 1,400,000 distinct CDR3 sequences in the sample; 42% occur only once, and under 8% lies in the top ten. Worth noting for this clonotype: Its specificity is not known.

This sequence originates from a woman between 18 and 29 years old in good health. Sequencing used blood. This sequence joins TRBV6-5 and TRBJ2-7, with D possibly matching TRBD2 (5 bases). The chain's CDR3 is CASSPTRRLEQYF. The CDR3 DNA sequence: TGTGCCAGCAGTCCCACCCGGAGGTTAGAGCAGTACTTC.